This T cell receptor (beta chain) was sequenced for a study of radiotherapy plus CTLA-4 blockade in lung cancer (dated by TCRdb to the late 2010s). Regarding the complete study: Among the enrolled patients, around 17% had an objective response, and about 31% reached disease control.

Libraries were constructed by the immunoSEQ multiplex PCR assay. TCRdb carries this immuneACCESS record with in-frame sequences only. Its versions omit some clonotypes, under half of them owing to an unresolved V gene in the studies checked, with the rest unexplained. In this sample the table shows tens of thousands of clones, roughly 70% of which occur a single time. 4% to 5.5% of the sample is held by the ten biggest clonotypes. The germline V gene (reference sequence) gives CDR1 as LNHDA and CDR2 as SQIVND. V lost 6 bases and J lost 3 bases, and the count of bases not matched to a germline gene is 7. Taken from cysteine to phenylalanine, the CDR3 has 15 residues. Just CDR3 DNA is preserved here, 45 bases in frame from base 1. Study-level results and caveats: Increased serum interferon-beta after radiation, together with early dynamic changes in blood T cell clones, were reported to be the strongest predictors of response. After treatment with radiotherapy and ipilimumab, TCR clones that came from tumors expanded in the peripheral blood.

This clone appeared once. The antigen this receptor binds is unknown. The sample holds no much larger clone one base away, and base qualities are not on file. The study evaluated CTLA-4 blockade (ipilimumab) given together with focal radiation therapy in patients who had chemo-refractory metastatic non-small-cell lung cancer. The clonotype comes from a human donor with non-small cell lung cancer whose response to radiotherapy plus ipilimumab could not be evaluated. The source material was peripheral blood, sampled from a patient treated with radiotherapy plus ipilimumab. The chain joins TRBV19 to TRBJ2-3, with 9 bases aligning to TRBD2. The sequenced DNA: TGTGCCAGTAGACCGCCGGGACTAGCAACAGATACGCAGTATTTT. Its protein reads: CASRPPGLATDTQYF.